What follows describes a single TCR beta chain. As yet, its antigen is unknown. Trimming at V came to 0 bases and at J to 2 bases, leaving 2 bases not matched to a gene. This CDR3 comprises 14 residues. Germline V gives CDR1 SGDLS, CDR2 YYNGEE. The data belong to a study of graft-versus-host responses after intestinal transplantation. Study background: Multivisceral, liver-intestinal, or isolated intestinal transplants were received by the recipients. The recipients all started with anti-thymocyte globulin induction and then took tacrolimus and steroids for 2 to 3 years.

The authors processed graft tissue to release intraepithelial and lamina propria lymphocytes. General study findings and limits: Declining HvG levels early post-transplant were linked to peak circulating GvH clone levels. Investigators detected GvH clones in recipient marrow, with some emerging earlier in ileum or blood.

TCRdb keeps only in-frame clones here, not all; method: immunoSEQ multiplex PCR. The table shows just over 7,500 clones, with approximately 77% occurring only once. The V call is TRBV9, the J call TRBJ2-7, with TRBD2 matching 7 bases. Material: ileum tissue, obtained less than 230 days after intestinal transplant. The sequence derives from a human patient who received an intestinal transplant, so some T cells may come from the graft donor. The CDR3 loop reads CASSVGGGPYEQYF. DNA for the CDR3: TGTGCCAGCAGCGTAGGGGGAGGGCCCTACGAGCAGTACTTC. Supplemented by reference TRBV9 and TRBJ2-7, the full variable domain reads DSGVTQTPKHLITATGQRVTLRCSPRSGDLSVYWYQQSLDQGLQFLIQYYNGEERAKGNILERFSAQQFPDLHSELNLSSLELGDSALYFCASSVGGGPYEQYFGPGTRLTVT.